A selection of T cell receptor beta chains follows, all from one sample in a study of identical twins. From the 5' RACE reads, TCRdb called clonotypes with MiXCR, one entry per CDR3 protein. The sample lists roughly 230,000 distinct CDR3 sequences; about 8.9% were seen once. This sample was shared with a second study, whose subject was yellow fever vaccine responses in identical twins.

The specimen sequenced was CD8+ T cells sorted from blood. The source of these receptors is a woman aged 18-30 years in good health. CDR3s include the opening cysteine and the closing phenylalanine or tryptophan. D genes are given only for firm matches. A row's size may be missing; if present it is once, few, many or a size class.

cdr3_length	clone_size	d_call	v_call	j_call	cdr3_aa	cdr3_nt
16	many	TRBD1	TRBV4-1	TRBJ2-3	CASSQVRDRVIDTQYF	TGCGCCAGCAGCCAAGTGCGGGACAGGGTGATAGATACGCAGTATTTT
15	many	-	TRBV4-3	TRBJ2-7	CASSQNLEISYEQYF	TGCGCCAGCAGCCAAAACTTAGAGATCTCCTACGAGCAGTACTTC
15	few	-	TRBV27	TRBJ2-7	CASSSSGWGAHEQYF	TGTGCCAGCAGTTCCTCGGGCTGGGGGGCTCACGAGCAGTACTTC
15	few	-	TRBV28	TRBJ2-1	CASSLFAIRIDEQFF	TGTGCCAGCAGTTTATTCGCCATAAGGATCGATGAGCAGTTCTTC
16	few	TRBD2	TRBV4-2	TRBJ2-7	CASSQDWLAEVYEQYF	TGTGCCAGCAGCCAAGATTGGCTAGCGGAAGTCTACGAGCAGTACTTC
18	few	TRBD2	TRBV5-4	TRBJ2-3	CASSAPGLAGVSTDTQYF	TGTGCCAGCAGCGCACCGGGACTAGCGGGAGTTAGCACAGATACGCAGTATTTT
14	-	-	TRBV14	TRBJ2-1	CASSLLVTYNEQFF	TGTGCCAGCAGCCTCTTGGTGACCTACAATGAGCAGTTCTTC
16	many	-	TRBV4-3	TRBJ1-3	CASSQDTEYSGNTIYF	TGCGCCAGCAGCCAAGATACGGAATACTCTGGAAACACCATATATTTT
13	few	-	TRBV7-9	TRBJ2-1	CASSFLLRDEQFF	TGTGCCAGCAGCTTCCTTCTCAGGGATGAGCAGTTCTTC
19	-	TRBD2	TRBV28	TRBJ2-1	CASSPRLLTSGGSYNEQFF	TGTGCCAGCAGTCCAAGACTTCTCACTAGCGGGGGATCCTACAATGAGCAGTTCTTC
16	-	-	TRBV9	TRBJ1-3	CASSTDQTDSGNTIYF	TGTGCCAGCAGCACAGACCAGACCGACTCTGGAAACACCATATATTTT
14	few	-	TRBV27	TRBJ2-7	CASAEGGANYEQYF	TGTGCCAGCGCCGAGGGGGGGGCCAACTACGAGCAGTACTTC
14	few	-	TRBV5-1	TRBJ2-5	CASSAAGSQETQYF	TGCGCCAGCAGTGCGGCGGGATCCCAAGAGACCCAGTACTTC
14	-	-	TRBV4-1	TRBJ2-5	CASSHSRYEETQYF	TGCGCCAGCAGCCATTCTAGATACGAGGAGACCCAGTACTTC
16	many	-	TRBV5-1	TRBJ2-2	CASSPPGGPNTGELFF	TGCGCCAGCAGCCCACCCGGGGGCCCGAACACCGGGGAGCTGTTTTTT
16	-	TRBD2	TRBV11-2	TRBJ2-7	CASSLWLAGDSYEQYF	TGTGCCAGCAGCTTATGGCTAGCGGGAGACTCCTACGAGCAGTACTTC
13	many	TRBD1	TRBV29-1	TRBJ2-5	CSARTGGTETQYF	TGCAGCGCACGGACAGGGGGGACAGAGACCCAGTACTTC
13	-	TRBD1	TRBV7-8	TRBJ2-5	CASSSGQGQTQYF	TGTGCCAGCAGCTCGGGACAGGGTCAGACCCAGTACTTC
15	many	-	TRBV6-1	TRBJ2-7	CASSEQVNGNLEQYF	TGTGCCAGCAGTGAACAGGTGAACGGCAATTTAGAGCAGTACTTC
15	few	-	TRBV7-2	TRBJ2-5	CASSLVAGVLETQYF	TGTGCCAGCAGCTTAGTCGCAGGGGTCCTGGAGACCCAGTACTTC
14	-	-	TRBV7-9	TRBJ2-7	CASSGRDRSYEQYF	TGTGCCAGCAGCGGAAGGGACCGCTCCTACGAGCAGTACTTC
16	-	TRBD2	TRBV6-2/TRBV6-3	TRBJ2-1	CASSWNRDYGRNEQFF	TGTGCCAGCAGCTGGAACCGGGACTATGGTCGCAATGAGCAGTTCTTC
14	-	-	TRBV4-1	TRBJ2-2	CASSSGLGTRELFF	TGCGCCAGCAGCTCGGGACTGGGGACCAGGGAGCTGTTTTTT
15	many	TRBD1	TRBV10-2	TRBJ2-1	CASSDLGQGVNEQFF	TGCGCCAGCAGTGATTTAGGACAGGGGGTGAATGAGCAGTTCTTC
18	few	TRBD2	TRBV4-3	TRBJ2-3	CASSQGGFPSGYTDTQYF	TGCGCCAGCAGCCAAGGGGGTTTTCCTAGCGGGTATACAGATACGCAGTATTTT
16	few	TRBD2	TRBV15	TRBJ2-1	CATSKLAGGTYNEQFF	TGTGCCACCAGCAAACTAGCGGGGGGAACCTACAATGAGCAGTTCTTC
17	many	TRBD2	TRBV5-1	TRBJ2-1	CASSYGTSGGFYNEQFF	TGCGCCAGCAGCTATGGGACTAGCGGGGGGTTCTACAATGAGCAGTTCTTC
14	-	-	TRBV5-6	TRBJ2-7	CASSLGPSNYEQYF	TGTGCCAGCAGCTTGGGGCCATCGAACTACGAGCAGTACTTC
14	few	-	TRBV28	TRBJ2-7	CASSPITGPAEQYF	TGTGCCAGCAGTCCCATCACAGGGCCCGCGGAGCAGTACTTC